Ten or more counts support the clone carrying this T cell receptor beta chain. Its antigen is undetermined. This record belongs to a study of CD8 T cells in ankylosing spondylitis. Study-wide results and limits: Matched ankylosing spondylitis synovial fluid reportedly showed significant enrichment of disease-linked clones. Ankylosing spondylitis blood appeared to be characterized by a TCR beta motif of roughly eight highly homologous variants. There were earlier reports of some motif variants in reactive arthritis synovial fluid and blood.

TCR beta libraries were made by quantitative 5'-RACE with molecular barcodes. MiXCR was run by TCRdb on the 5' RACE reads, yielding one entry per CDR3 protein. The profile covers 210,000 or so distinct CDR3 sequences, with about 26% appearing a single time and under 7% taken by the ten largest. From germline, CDR1 is MGHRA and CDR2 YSYEKL. Deletions cut 4 bases from V and 0 bases from J, with 18 bases between. The CDR3 sequence is 17 residues long. This chain links TRBV4-1 with TRBJ1-1; tentative D call: TRBD1 (6 bases). Sequencing was done on a sample of blood, either unsorted or a sorted T cell fraction (not recorded which). This clonotype was obtained from a male donor with ankylosing spondylitis or in good health (not recorded which). The DNA of the CDR3 is TGCGCCAGCAGCCGGACCGACCGGGGGCGCCTGAACACTGAAGCTTTCTTT. It specifies CASSRTDRGRLNTEAFF.